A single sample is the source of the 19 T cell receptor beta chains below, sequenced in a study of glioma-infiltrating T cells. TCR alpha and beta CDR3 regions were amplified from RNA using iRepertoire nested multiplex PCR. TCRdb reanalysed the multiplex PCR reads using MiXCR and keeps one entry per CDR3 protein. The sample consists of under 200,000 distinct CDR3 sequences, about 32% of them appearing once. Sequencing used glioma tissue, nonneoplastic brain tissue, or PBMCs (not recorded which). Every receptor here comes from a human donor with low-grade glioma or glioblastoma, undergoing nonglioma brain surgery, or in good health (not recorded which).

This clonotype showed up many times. DNA for the CDR3: TGCAGTGCTAGAGATTATTGGTGGGGGGGAACAGATACGCAGTATTTT. The encoded protein is CSARDYWWGGTDTQYF. The chain has TRBV20-1 and TRBJ2-3, with TRBD2 identical over 7 bases. Germline V gives CDR1 DFQATT, CDR2 SNEGSKA (reference sequence). There are 16 residues in the CDR3. Losses at the gene ends were 0 bases for V and 3 bases for J; bases not matched to a gene: 9.

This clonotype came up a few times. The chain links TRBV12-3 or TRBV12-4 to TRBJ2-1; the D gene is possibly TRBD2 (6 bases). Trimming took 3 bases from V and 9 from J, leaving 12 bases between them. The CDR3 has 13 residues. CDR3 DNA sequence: TGTGCCAGCAGTTTGGTGGGAGGAGGTGAGCAGTTCTTC. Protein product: CASSLVGGGEQFF.

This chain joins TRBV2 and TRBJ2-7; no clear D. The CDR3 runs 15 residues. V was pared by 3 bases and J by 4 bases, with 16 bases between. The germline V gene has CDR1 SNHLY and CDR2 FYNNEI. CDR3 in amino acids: CASSDLGPKYYEQYF. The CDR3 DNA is TGTGCCAGCAGTGACCTTGGACCAAAATATTACGAGCAGTACTTC.

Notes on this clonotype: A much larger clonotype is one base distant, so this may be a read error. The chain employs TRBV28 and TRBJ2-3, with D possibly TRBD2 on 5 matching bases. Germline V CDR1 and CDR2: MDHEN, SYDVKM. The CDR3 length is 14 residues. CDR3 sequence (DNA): TGCGCCGGCAGCCACCCCGGAGCGGCGGATACGCAGTATTTT. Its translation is CAGSHPGAADTQYF. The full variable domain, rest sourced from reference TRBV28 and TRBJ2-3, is DVKVTQSSRYLVKRTGEKVFLECVQDMDHENMFWYRQDPGLGLRLIYFSYDVKMKEKGDIPEGYSVSREKKERFSLILESASTNQTSMYLCAGSHPGAADTQYFGPGTRLTVL.

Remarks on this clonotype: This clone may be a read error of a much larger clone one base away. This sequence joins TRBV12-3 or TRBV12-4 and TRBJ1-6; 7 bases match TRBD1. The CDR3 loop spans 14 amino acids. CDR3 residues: CASSFDRVGSRLHF. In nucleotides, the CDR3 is TGTGCCAGCAGTTTCGACAGGGTAGGATCACGCCTCCACTTT.

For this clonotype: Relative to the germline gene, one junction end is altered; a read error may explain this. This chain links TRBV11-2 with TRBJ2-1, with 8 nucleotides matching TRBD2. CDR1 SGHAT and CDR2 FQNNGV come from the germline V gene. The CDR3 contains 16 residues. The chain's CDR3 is CASSLVGGRPNNDQFF. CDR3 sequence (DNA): TGTGCCAGCAGCTTAGTTGGCGGGAGGCCCAATAATGACCAGTTCTTC.

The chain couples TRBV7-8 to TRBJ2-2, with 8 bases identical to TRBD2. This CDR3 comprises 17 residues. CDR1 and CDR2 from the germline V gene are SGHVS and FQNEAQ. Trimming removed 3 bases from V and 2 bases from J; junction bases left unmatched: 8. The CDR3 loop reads CASSFGRASGNTGELFF. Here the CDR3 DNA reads TGTGCCAGCAGCTTCGGGAGGGCTAGCGGCAACACCGGGGAGCTGTTTTTT.

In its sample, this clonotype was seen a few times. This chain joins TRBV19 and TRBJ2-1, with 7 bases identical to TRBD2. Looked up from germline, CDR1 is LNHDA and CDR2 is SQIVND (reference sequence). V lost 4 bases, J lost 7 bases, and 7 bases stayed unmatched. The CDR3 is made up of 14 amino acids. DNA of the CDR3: TGTGCCAGTAGTACACCGGGACTAAGGAATGAGCAGTTCTTC. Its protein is CASSTPGLRNEQFF.

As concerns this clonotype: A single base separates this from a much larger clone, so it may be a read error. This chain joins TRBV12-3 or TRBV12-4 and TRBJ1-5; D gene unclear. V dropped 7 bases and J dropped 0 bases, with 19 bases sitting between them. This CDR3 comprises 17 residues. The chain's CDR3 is CASTQIQGPDSNQPQHF. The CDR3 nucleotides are TGTGCCAGCACCCAAATCCAAGGGCCCGATAGCAATCAGCCCCAGCATTTT.

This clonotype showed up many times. CDR3 in DNA: TGCAGTGCTAACCGGGACAGGGCCCAAGAGACCCAGTACTTC. Encoded protein: CSANRDRAQETQYF. The J gene is TRBJ2-5, the V gene TRBV20-1, with 9 bases that match TRBD1. The CDR3 is 14 amino acids. CDR1 DFQATT and CDR2 SNEGSKA come from the germline V gene (reference sequence). V shed 4 bases and J 1 base; nucleotides not matched to a gene: 4.

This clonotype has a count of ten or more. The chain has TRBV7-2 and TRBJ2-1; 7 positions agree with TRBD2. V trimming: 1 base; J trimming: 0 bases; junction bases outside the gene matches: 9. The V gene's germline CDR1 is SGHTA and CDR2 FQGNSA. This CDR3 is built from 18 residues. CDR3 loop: CASSLGVGTTISYNEQFF. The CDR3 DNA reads TGTGCCAGCAGCTTAGGCGTCGGGACTACAATCTCCTACAATGAGCAGTTCTTC.

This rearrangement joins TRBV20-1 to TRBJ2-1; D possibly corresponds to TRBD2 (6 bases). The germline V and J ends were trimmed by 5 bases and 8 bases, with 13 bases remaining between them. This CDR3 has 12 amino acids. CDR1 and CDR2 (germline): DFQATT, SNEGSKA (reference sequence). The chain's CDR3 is CSAGGWGDEQFF. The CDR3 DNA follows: TGCAGTGCTGGGGGTTGGGGGGATGAGCAGTTCTTC.

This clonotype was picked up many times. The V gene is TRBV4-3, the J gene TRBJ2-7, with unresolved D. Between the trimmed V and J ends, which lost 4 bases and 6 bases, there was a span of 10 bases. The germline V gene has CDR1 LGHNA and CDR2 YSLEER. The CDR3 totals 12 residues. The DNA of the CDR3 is TGCGCCAGCAGCCCTCTAGGATCCGAGCAGTACTTC. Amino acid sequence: CASSPLGSEQYF.

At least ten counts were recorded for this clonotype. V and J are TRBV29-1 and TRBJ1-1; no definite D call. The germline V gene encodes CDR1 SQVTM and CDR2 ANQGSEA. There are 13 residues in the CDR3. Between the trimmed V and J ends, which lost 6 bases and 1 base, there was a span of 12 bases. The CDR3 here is CSVKPDPNTEAFF. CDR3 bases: TGCAGCGTCAAACCGGACCCGAACACTGAAGCTTTCTTT.

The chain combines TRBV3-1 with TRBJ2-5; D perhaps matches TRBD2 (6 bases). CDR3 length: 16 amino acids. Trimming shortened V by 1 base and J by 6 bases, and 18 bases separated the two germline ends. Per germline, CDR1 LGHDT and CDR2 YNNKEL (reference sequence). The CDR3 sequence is CASSQGGYLEGKTQYF. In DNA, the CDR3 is TGTGCCAGCAGCCAAGGGGGTTATTTGGAGGGAAAGACCCAGTACTTC.

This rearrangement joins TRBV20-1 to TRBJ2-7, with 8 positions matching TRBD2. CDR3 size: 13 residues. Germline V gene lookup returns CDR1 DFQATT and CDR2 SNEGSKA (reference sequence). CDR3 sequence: CIGSGASSYEQYF. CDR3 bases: TGCATCGGTAGCGGGGCCAGCTCCTACGAGCAGTACTTC.

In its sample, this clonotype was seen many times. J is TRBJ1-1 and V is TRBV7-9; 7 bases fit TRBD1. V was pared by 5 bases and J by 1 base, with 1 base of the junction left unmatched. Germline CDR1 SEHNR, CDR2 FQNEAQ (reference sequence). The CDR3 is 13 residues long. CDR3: CASSRTGNTEAFF. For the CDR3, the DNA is TGTGCCAGCAGCCGGACAGGGAACACTGAAGCTTTCTTT.

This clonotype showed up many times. The CDR3 is CASSHGQAHYEQYF. The CDR3 bases are TGTGCCAGCAGTCACGGACAGGCGCACTACGAGCAGTACTTC. The chain joins TRBV6-1 to TRBJ2-7, with TRBD1 matching over 7 bases. The CDR3 spans 14 residues. The junction had 7 bases not matched to a gene; V was cut back by 5 bases and J by 3 bases. CDR1 and CDR2 (germline): MNHNS, SASEGT.

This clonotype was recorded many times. In nucleotides, the CDR3 is TGTGCCAGCAGCCCTGGACTAGCGGGACAAGAGACCCAGTACTTC. Encoded protein: CASSPGLAGQETQYF. This chain joins TRBV28 and TRBJ2-5; 12 bases are a match to TRBD2. Looked up from germline, CDR1 is MDHEN and CDR2 is SYDVKM. The CDR3 loop spans 15 amino acids. V was pared by 6 bases and J by 2 bases, with 4 bases of the junction left unmatched.